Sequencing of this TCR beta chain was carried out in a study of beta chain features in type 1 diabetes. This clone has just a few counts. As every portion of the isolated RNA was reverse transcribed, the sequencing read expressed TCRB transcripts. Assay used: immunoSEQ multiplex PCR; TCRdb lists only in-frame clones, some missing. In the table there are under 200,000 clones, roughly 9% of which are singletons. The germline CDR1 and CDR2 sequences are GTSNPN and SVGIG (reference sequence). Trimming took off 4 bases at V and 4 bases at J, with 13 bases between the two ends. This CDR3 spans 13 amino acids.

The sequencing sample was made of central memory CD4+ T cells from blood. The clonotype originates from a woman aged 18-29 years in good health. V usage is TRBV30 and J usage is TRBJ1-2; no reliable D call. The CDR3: CAWNSGRFYGYTF. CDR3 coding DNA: TGTGCCTGGAACTCAGGCCGGTTCTATGGCTACACCTTC.